This entry is about one TCR beta chain. This sample is part of a study of CD8+ T cells in alopecia areata. The overall study: Tofacitinib treatment spanned 6 to 18 months, with 6 months off drug afterward.

cDNA reverse transcribed from extracted RNA served as the sequencing template. TCRdb keeps only in-frame clones here, not all; method: immunoSEQ multiplex PCR. The sample has some 170,000 clones; 50% to 75% are singletons. The J segment lost 4 bases and the V segment lost 1 base, leaving 0 bases of the junction unmatched. The CDR3 is 14 amino acids. Germline V gene data show CDR1 as LNHNV and CDR2 as YYDKDF (reference sequence). The material sequenced was CD4+ T cells sorted from blood, taken at week 0. The TCR sequence derives from a human donor with alopecia areata. The chain combines TRBV15 with TRBJ2-5; 10 bases agree with TRBD1. The CDR3, as DNA: TGTGCCACCAGCAGAGGGACAGGGGGAGAGACCCAGTACTTC. This sequence encodes CATSRGTGGETQYF.